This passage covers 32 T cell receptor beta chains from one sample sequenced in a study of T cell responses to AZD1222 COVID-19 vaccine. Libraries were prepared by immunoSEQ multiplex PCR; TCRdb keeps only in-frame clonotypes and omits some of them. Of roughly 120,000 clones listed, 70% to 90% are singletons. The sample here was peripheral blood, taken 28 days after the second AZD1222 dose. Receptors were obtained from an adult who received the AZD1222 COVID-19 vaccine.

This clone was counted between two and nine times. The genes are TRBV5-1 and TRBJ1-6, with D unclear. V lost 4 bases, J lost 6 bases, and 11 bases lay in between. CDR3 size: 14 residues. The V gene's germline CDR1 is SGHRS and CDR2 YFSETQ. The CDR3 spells CASSIDRVNSPLHF. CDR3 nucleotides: TGCGCCAGCAGCATCGACCGGGTTAATTCACCCCTCCACTTT.

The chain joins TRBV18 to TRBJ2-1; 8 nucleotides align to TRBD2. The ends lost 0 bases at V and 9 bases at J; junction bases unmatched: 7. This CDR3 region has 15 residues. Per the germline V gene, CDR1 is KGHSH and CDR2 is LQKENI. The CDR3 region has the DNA TGTGCCAGCTCACCACCCCTAGCGGGCATAGGTGAGCAGTTCTTC. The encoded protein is CASSPPLAGIGEQFF.

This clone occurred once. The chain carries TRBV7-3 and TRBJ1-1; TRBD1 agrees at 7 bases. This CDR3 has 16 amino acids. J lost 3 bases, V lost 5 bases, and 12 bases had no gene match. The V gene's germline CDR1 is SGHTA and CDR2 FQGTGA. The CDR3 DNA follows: TGTGCCAGCAGCGAATTTTCGTTCAGGGGGGACACTGAAGCTTTCTTT. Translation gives CASSEFSFRGDTEAFF.

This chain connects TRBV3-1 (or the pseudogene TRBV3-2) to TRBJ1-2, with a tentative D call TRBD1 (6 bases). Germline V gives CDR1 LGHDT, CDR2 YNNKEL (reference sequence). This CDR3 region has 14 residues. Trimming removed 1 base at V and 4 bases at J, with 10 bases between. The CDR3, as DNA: TGTGCCAGCAGCCAAGCAGGGGCGGGCTATGGCTACACCTTC. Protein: CASSQAGAGYGYTF.

The CDR3: CASSLLGNNEQFF. The CDR3 nucleotides are TGTGCCAGCAGCTTACTGGGTAACAATGAGCAGTTCTTC. V is TRBV7-9 and J is TRBJ2-1; D remains unclear. The germline CDR1 and CDR2 sequences are SEHNR and FQNEAQ (reference sequence). This CDR3 contains 13 residues. V lost 2 bases, J lost 5 bases, and 7 bases lay in between.

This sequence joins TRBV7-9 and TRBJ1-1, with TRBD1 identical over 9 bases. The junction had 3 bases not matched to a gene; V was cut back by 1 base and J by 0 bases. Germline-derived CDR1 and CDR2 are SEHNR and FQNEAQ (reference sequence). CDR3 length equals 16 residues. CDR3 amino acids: CASSLVGQGLNTEAFF. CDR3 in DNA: TGTGCCAGCAGCTTAGTGGGACAGGGATTGAACACTGAAGCTTTCTTT.

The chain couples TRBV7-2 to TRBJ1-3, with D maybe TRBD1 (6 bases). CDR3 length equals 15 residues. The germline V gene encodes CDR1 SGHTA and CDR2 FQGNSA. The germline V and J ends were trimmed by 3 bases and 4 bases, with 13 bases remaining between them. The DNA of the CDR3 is TGTGCCAGCAGCTTTCCGGGGACATCCGGAAACACCATATATTTT. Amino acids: CASSFPGTSGNTIYF.

In DNA, the CDR3 is TGCAGCGTTGAGGTTGGCACAGGGCCCTACGAGCAGTACTTC. As protein: CSVEVGTGPYEQYF. The V and J genes are TRBV29-1 and TRBJ2-7, with D perhaps matching TRBD1 (6 bases). V was trimmed by 3 bases and J by 2 bases, leaving 14 bases between them. This CDR3 region has 14 residues. Germline CDR1 and CDR2: SQVTM and ANQGSEA.

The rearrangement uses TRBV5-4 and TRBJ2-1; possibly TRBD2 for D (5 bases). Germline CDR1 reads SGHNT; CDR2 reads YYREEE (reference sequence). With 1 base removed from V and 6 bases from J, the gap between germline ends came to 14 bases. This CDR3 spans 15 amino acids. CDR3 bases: TGTGCCAGCAGCTTGTGGGCGGGTCTGAGCAATGAGCAGTTCTTC. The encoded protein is CASSLWAGLSNEQFF.

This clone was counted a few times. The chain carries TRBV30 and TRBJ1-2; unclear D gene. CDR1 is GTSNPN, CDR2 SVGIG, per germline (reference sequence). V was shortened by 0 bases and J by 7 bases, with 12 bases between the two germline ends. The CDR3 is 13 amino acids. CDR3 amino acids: CAWSVQPEVGYTF. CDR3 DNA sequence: TGTGCCTGGAGTGTACAACCAGAGGTTGGCTACACCTTC. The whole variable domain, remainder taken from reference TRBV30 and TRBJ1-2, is SQTIHQWPATLVQPVGSPLSLECTVEGTSNPNLYWYRQAAGRGLQLLFYSVGIGQISSEVPQNLSASRPQDRQFILSSKKLLLSDSGFYLCAWSVQPEVGYTFGSGTRLTVV.

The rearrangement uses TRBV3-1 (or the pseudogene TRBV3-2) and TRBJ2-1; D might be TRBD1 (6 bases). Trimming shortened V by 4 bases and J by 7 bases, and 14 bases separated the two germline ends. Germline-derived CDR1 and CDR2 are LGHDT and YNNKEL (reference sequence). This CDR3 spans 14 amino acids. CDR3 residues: CASSPTRGWNEQFF. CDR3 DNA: TGTGCCAGCAGCCCGACCAGGGGATGGAATGAGCAGTTCTTC.

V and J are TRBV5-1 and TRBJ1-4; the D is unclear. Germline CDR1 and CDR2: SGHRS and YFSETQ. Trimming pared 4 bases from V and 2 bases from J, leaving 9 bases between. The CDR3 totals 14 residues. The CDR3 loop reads CASSPTVTNEKLFF. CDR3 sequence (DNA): TGCGCCAGCAGCCCGACGGTGACTAATGAAAAACTGTTTTTT.

CDR3 protein: CATREKLFF. In DNA form, the CDR3 reads TGTGCCACCAGAGAAAAACTGTTTTTT. The chain is built from TRBV24-1 and TRBJ1-4; the D is unclear. The CDR3 has 9 residues. Germline CDR1 is KGHDR and CDR2 is SFDVKD. Trimming cost V 7 bases and J 8 bases, with 1 base left between them.

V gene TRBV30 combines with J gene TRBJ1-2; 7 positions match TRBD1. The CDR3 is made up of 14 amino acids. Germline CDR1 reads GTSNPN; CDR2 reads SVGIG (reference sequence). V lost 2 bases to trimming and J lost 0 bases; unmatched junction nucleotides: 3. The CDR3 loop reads CAWSFDRANYGYTF. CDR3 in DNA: TGTGCCTGGAGTTTCGACAGGGCTAACTATGGCTACACCTTC.

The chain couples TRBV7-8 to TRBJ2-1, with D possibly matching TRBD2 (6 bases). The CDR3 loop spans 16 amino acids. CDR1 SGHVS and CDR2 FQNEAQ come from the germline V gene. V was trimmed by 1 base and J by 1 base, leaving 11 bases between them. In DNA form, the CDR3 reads TGTGCCAGCAGCTTAGTGGAGGGACGATCCTACAATGAGCAGTTCTTC. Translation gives CASSLVEGRSYNEQFF.

CDR3 sequence: CASSRADTQYF. CDR3 DNA: TGTGCCAGCAGTCGGGCAGATACGCAGTATTTT. The chain links TRBV28 to TRBJ2-3; no firm D call. This CDR3 region has 11 residues. CDR1 and CDR2 (germline): MDHEN, SYDVKM. The V and J ends lost 5 bases and 4 bases respectively, with 4 bases between them. Drawing the rest from reference TRBV28 and TRBJ2-3, the complete variable domain is DVKVTQSSRYLVKRTGEKVFLECVQDMDHENMFWYRQDPGLGLRLIYFSYDVKMKEKGDIPEGYSVSREKKERFSLILESASTNQTSMYLCASSRADTQYFGPGTRLTVL.

This chain's CDR3 is CASSLAGAYNEQFF. In DNA form, the CDR3 reads TGTGCCAGCAGCTTAGCGGGGGCCTACAATGAGCAGTTCTTC. The chain joins TRBV7-9 to TRBJ2-1; tentatively, D is TRBD1 or TRBD2 (5 bases each). V lost 0 bases to trimming and J lost 2 bases, with 5 bases between them. This CDR3 contains 14 residues. Germline V gene lookup returns CDR1 SEHNR and CDR2 FQNEAQ (reference sequence).

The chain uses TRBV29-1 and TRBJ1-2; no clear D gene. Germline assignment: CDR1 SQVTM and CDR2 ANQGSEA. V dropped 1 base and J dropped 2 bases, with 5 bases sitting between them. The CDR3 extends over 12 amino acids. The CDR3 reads CSVEVGNYGYTF. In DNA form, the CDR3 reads TGCAGCGTTGAAGTAGGGAACTATGGCTACACCTTC.

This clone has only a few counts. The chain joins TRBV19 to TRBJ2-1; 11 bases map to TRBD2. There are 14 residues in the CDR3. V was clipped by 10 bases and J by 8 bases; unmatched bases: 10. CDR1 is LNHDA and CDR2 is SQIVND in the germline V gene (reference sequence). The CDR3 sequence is CATLGLAASDEQFF. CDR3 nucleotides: TGTGCCACCCTGGGACTAGCGGCCTCCGATGAGCAGTTCTTC.

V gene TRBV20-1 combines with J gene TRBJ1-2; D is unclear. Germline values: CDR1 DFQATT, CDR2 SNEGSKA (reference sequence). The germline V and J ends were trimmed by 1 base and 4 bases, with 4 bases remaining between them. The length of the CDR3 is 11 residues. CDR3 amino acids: CSARALYGYTF. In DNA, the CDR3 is TGCAGTGCTAGAGCGCTCTATGGCTACACCTTC.

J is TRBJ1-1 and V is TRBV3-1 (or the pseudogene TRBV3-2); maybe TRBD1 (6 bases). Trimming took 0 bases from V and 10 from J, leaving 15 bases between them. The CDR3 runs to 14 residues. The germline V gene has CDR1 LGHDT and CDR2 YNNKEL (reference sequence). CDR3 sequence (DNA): TGTGCCAGCAGCCAAGAGGAGGGGGGTTTGGCAGCTTTCTTT. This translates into CASSQEEGGLAAFF.

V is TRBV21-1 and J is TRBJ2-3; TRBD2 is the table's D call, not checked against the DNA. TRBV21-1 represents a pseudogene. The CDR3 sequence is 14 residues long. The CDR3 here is CASSGTSCTDTQYF. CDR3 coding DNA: TGTGCCAGCTCCGGGACTAGCTGCACAGATACGCAGTATTTT.

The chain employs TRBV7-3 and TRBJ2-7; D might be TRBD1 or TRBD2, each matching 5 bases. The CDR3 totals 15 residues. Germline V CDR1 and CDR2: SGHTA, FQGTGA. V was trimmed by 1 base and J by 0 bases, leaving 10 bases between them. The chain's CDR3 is CASSLIGGSSYEQYF. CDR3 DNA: TGTGCCAGCAGCTTAATTGGGGGAAGCTCCTACGAGCAGTACTTC.

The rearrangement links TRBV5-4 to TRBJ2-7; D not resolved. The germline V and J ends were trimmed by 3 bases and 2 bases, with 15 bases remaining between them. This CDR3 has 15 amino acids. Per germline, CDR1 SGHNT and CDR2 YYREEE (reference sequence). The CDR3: CASSSFTRRAYEQYF. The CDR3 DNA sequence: TGTGCCAGCAGCTCCTTTACCCGCCGGGCCTACGAGCAGTACTTC.

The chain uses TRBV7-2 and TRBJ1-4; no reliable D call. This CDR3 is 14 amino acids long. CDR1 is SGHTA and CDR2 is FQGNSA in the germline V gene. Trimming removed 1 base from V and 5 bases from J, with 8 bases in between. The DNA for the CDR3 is TGTGCCAGCAGCTTAGTTAAGAGAAATGAAAAACTGTTTTTT. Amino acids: CASSLVKRNEKLFF.

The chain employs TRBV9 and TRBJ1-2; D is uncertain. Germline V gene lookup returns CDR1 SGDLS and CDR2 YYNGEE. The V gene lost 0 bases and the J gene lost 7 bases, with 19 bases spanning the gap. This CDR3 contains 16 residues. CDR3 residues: CASSVAAPGGPGGYTF. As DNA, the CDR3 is TGTGCCAGCAGCGTAGCGGCTCCAGGTGGGCCTGGTGGCTACACCTTC.

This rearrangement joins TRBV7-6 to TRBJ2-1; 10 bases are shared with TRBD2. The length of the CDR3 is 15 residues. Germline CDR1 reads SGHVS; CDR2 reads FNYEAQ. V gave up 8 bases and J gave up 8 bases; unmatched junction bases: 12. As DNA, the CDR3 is TGTGCCAGCCACTCGTCGAGCGGGGGGGCGCATGAGCAGTTCTTC. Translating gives CASHSSSGGAHEQFF.

The CDR3 DNA sequence: TGTGCCAGTAGTGCCCAGTGGGGACCTCAAACCTACGAGCAGTACTTC. Amino acids: CASSAQWGPQTYEQYF. The chain links TRBV19 to TRBJ2-7, with D perhaps assigned TRBD1 or TRBD2 (5 bases each). Trimming removed 5 bases at V and 2 bases at J, with 19 bases between. CDR3 length equals 16 residues. Germline V gene data show CDR1 as LNHDA and CDR2 as SQIVND (reference sequence). Full variable domain (remainder filled in from reference TRBV19 and TRBJ2-7): DGGITQSPKYLFRKEGQNVTLSCEQNLNHDAMYWYRQDPGQGLRLIYYSQIVNDFQKGDIAEGYSVSREKKESFPLTVTSAQKNPTAFYLCASSAQWGPQTYEQYFGPGTRLTVT.

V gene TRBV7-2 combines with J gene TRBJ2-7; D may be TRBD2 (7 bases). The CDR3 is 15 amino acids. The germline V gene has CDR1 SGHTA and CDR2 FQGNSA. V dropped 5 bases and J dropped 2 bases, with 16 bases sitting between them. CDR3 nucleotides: TGTGCCAGCAGCATAGAAGGGGGAGGGGCCTACGAGCAGTACTTC. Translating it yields CASSIEGGGAYEQYF.

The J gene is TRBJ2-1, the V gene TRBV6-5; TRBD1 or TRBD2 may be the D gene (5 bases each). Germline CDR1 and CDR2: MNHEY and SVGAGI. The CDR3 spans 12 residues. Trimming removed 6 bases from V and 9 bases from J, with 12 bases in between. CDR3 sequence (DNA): TGTGCCAGCAGGATGCTGGGGACTGAGCAGTTCTTC. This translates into CASRMLGTEQFF.

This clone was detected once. This chain's CDR3 is CATSIPMDRQLAKNIQYF. CDR3 coding DNA: TGTGCCACCAGTATACCTATGGACAGACAATTAGCCAAAAACATTCAGTACTTC. The chain links TRBV24-1 to TRBJ2-4; a weak D match, TRBD1 (6 bases). This CDR3 region has 18 residues. V gave up 6 bases and J gave up 0 bases, with 20 bases separating them. Per the germline V gene, CDR1 is KGHDR and CDR2 is SFDVKD.

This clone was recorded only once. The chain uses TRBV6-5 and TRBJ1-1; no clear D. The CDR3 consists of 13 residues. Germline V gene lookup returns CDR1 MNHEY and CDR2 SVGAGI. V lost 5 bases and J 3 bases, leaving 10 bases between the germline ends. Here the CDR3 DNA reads TGTGCCAGCAGTCACGGGAGGGACACTGAAGCTTTCTTT. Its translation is CASSHGRDTEAFF.